A selection of T cell receptor beta chains follows, all from one sample in a study of T cells in Graves' hyperthyroidism and ophthalmopathy. TCRdb fed the multiplex PCR reads into MiXCR, producing one record per CDR3 protein. The top ten hold around 8% of the sample, which has around 280,000 distinct CDR3 sequences, 12% to 15% seen once. The material sequenced was blood. The receptors were sampled from a middle-aged woman with Graves' hyperthyroidism. Both conserved end residues are trimmed from each CDR3.

CDR3 length	V gene	J gene	CDR3 protein
13	TRBV6-1	TRBJ1-2	ASSEGTSLNCGYT
13	TRBV3-1	TRBJ2-3	ASSLGTGETDTQY
13	TRBV20-1	TRBJ2-1	SARDPWSGGNEQF
11	TRBV5-1	TRBJ1-2	ASSLGQLFGYT
11	TRBV6-1	TRBJ1-3	ASHKSSGNTIY
12	TRBV2	TRBJ2-5	PSSVGQGKETQY
9	TRBV30	TRBJ2-5	AWSLSETQY
12	TRBV9	TRBJ2-7	ASSAGPSSYEQY
10	TRBV5-8	TRBJ2-7	ASTTGSVEQY
12	TRBV7-2	TRBJ2-1	ASSSGLARDEQF
13	TRBV7-2	TRBJ2-3	ASSFVGSRADTQY
13	TRBV6-1	TRBJ2-7	ASTDPLSGIYEQY
15	TRBV5-8	TRBJ1-5	ASSFGLPKGPYQPQH
11	TRBV19	TRBJ1-1	ASSPPGFAEAF
13	TRBV15	TRBJ1-1	ATSNTGIKGAEAF
14	TRBV2	TRBJ2-3	ASTRTSGRVTDTQY
18	TRBV11-1	TRBJ2-7	ASSFFPAGTSGTSPYEQY
15	TRBV7-3	TRBJ2-1	ASSLGRGTSGLGEQF
13	TRBV6-1	TRBJ2-4	ASSVRLAGENIQY
13	TRBV11-3	TRBJ2-1	ASSPGTVLATEQF
10	TRBV6-1	TRBJ2-7	ASKPGTYEQY
17	TRBV12-3/TRBV12-4	TRBJ2-2	ASSLVLRGVRGYTGELF
11	TRBV7-9	TRBJ2-1	ASSMAGWDEQF
12	TRBV13	TRBJ2-7	ASSLEGLQYEQY
13	TRBV7-9	TRBJ1-5	ASSLGDALNQPQH
16	TRBV7-8	TRBJ1-1	ASSAHVGGRSLNTEAF
12	TRBV7-2	TRBJ2-1	ASSFRFRGDEQF